Below are 18 T cell receptor beta chains sequenced from a single sample in a study of blood T cell repertoires in COVID-19. The repertoire was sequenced with immunoSEQ multiplex PCR; TCRdb's copy has only in-frame clones and lacks some. The top ten clones hold roughly 12% of a sample with about 480,000 clones, about 91% of them seen once. The specimen sequenced was peripheral blood. The receptors were sampled from a woman between 45 and 60 years old with COVID-19, enrolled during active disease.

The genes are TRBV28 and TRBJ1-5; D perhaps matches TRBD1 (6 bases). Germline V CDR1 and CDR2: MDHEN, SYDVKM. V was pared by 2 bases and J by 4 bases, with 9 bases between. There are 14 residues in the CDR3. The CDR3 DNA sequence: TGTGCCAGCAGTTTAGTGGGGGCGAATCAGCCCCAGCATTTT. Its protein product is CASSLVGANQPQHF.

The chain uses TRBV19 and TRBJ1-2, with D unresolved. The CDR3 is 11 amino acids. Germline lookup yields CDR1 LNHDA and CDR2 SQIVND (reference sequence). V was clipped by 9 bases and J by 2 bases, with 7 bases between them. CDR3 sequence reads: CASLQNYGYTF. CDR3 bases: TGTGCCAGCCTACAGAACTATGGCTACACCTTC.

Comment on this clone: Within the sample, other DNA sequences also encode this same CDR3. The chain is built from TRBV3-1 (or the pseudogene TRBV3-2) and TRBJ1-1; D is possibly TRBD1 (5 bases). V was clipped by 4 bases and J by 4 bases, with 10 bases between them. The CDR3 consists of 13 residues. In germline, CDR1 is LGHDT, CDR2 YNNKEL (reference sequence). This CDR3 is CASSPGRGTEAFF. The DNA of the CDR3 is TGTGCCAGCAGCCCTGGAAGGGGCACTGAAGCTTTCTTT.

This chain joins TRBV7-9 and TRBJ2-1, with D possibly matching TRBD1 (5 bases). The CDR3 spans 13 residues. Trimming stripped 5 bases from V and 5 bases from J, with 10 bases between. From germline, CDR1 is SEHNR and CDR2 FQNEAQ (reference sequence). The CDR3 protein is CASSIDRNNEQFF. CDR3 DNA sequence: TGTGCCAGCAGCATCGACAGAAACAATGAGCAGTTCTTC. The entire variable domain, with the rest obtained from reference TRBV7-9 and TRBJ2-1, is as follows: DTGVSQNPRHKITKRGQNVTFRCDPISEHNRLYWYRQTLGQGPEFLTYFQNEAQLEKSRLLSDRFSAERPKGSFSTLEIQRTEQGDSAMYLCASSIDRNNEQFFGPGTRLTVL.

The rearrangement uses TRBV30 and TRBJ2-7, with 9 bases matching TRBD2. There are 13 residues in the CDR3. Germline V gives CDR1 GTSNPN, CDR2 SVGIG (reference sequence). Trimming at V came to 0 bases and at J to 12 bases, leaving 9 bases not matched to a gene. The CDR3 nucleotides read TGTGCCTGGAGTGTAAATGAGGAAGCGGGGGGGTACTTC. It is translated as CAWSVNEEAGGYF.

This rearrangement joins TRBV11-2 to TRBJ2-3, with a possible D match to TRBD2 (5 bases). CDR3 length: 17 residues. Germline V lookup: CDR1 SGHAT, CDR2 FQNNGV. The V end lost 1 base, the J end lost 1 base, and 15 bases lay between the germline ends. The CDR3 spells CASSLVRVLRGTDTQYF. CDR3 coding DNA: TGTGCCAGCAGCTTAGTGCGAGTATTGAGGGGCACAGATACGCAGTATTTT.

The V and J genes are TRBV5-1 and TRBJ1-1, with D hard to call. Trimming stripped 0 bases from V and 2 bases from J, with 8 bases between. CDR1 and CDR2 from the germline V gene are SGHRS and YFSETQ. This CDR3 region has 14 residues. CDR3: CASSLGSGNTEAFF. CDR3 nucleotides: TGCGCCAGCAGCTTGGGGTCAGGAAACACTGAAGCTTTCTTT.

This chain links TRBV5-5 with TRBJ2-5; weak D call: TRBD2 (6 bases). The CDR3 loop spans 14 amino acids. V dropped 4 bases and J dropped 5 bases, with 15 bases sitting between them. In germline, CDR1 is SGHKS, CDR2 YYEKEE (reference sequence). This CDR3 is CASSRPGGGETQYF. The CDR3 DNA follows: TGTGCCAGCAGCCGACCGGGTGGAGGGGAGACCCAGTACTTC.

This clone is a singleton in its sample. The chain employs TRBV3-1 (or the pseudogene TRBV3-2) and TRBJ1-2, with D possibly TRBD1 on 6 matching bases. V dropped 0 bases and J dropped 8 bases, with 19 bases sitting between them. From germline, CDR1 is LGHDT and CDR2 YNNKEL (reference sequence). The CDR3 length is 16 residues. CDR3 loop: CASSQEAQGRVGGYTF. The CDR3 DNA sequence: TGTGCCAGCAGCCAAGAAGCACAGGGTCGAGTTGGGGGCTACACCTTC.

The V gene is TRBV5-6, the J gene TRBJ2-7, with 11 positions matching TRBD1. Germline CDR1 and CDR2: SGHDT and YYEEEE. This CDR3 has 15 amino acids. Trimming removed 3 bases from V and 2 bases from J; junction bases left unmatched: 4. In nucleotides, the CDR3 is TGTGCCAGCAGCTGGGGACAGGGGGACGCCTACGAGCAGTACTTC. It encodes CASSWGQGDAYEQYF.

The chain carries TRBV3-1 (or the pseudogene TRBV3-2) and TRBJ1-2; D unclear. This CDR3 has 12 amino acids. V lost 1 base to trimming and J lost 8 bases, with 8 bases between them. In germline, CDR1 is LGHDT, CDR2 YNNKEL (reference sequence). CDR3 sequence reads: CASSQGAQGYTF. The DNA of the CDR3 is TGTGCCAGCAGCCAAGGGGCCCAAGGCTACACCTTC.

J is TRBJ1-6 and V is TRBV18, with 7 positions matching TRBD1. The CDR3 consists of 16 residues. CDR1 is KGHSH, CDR2 LQKENI, per germline. The ends lost 3 bases at V and 5 bases at J; junction bases unmatched: 7. The CDR3: CASSPSGGLNNSPLHF. CDR3 bases: TGTGCCAGCTCACCCTCAGGGGGACTTAATAATTCACCCCTCCACTTT.

This clone appeared once. As DNA, the CDR3 is TGTGCCAGCAGTTACTCGAAGGCAGGGGGTGGTGGCTACACCTTC. Protein sequence: CASSYSKAGGGGYTF. V gene TRBV6-5 combines with J gene TRBJ1-2, with TRBD1 identical over 7 bases. Germline V CDR1 and CDR2: MNHEY, SVGAGI. The junction had 8 bases not matched to a gene; V was cut back by 0 bases and J by 7 bases. The CDR3 sequence is 15 residues long.

The chain combines TRBV10-3 with TRBJ2-2; D is perhaps TRBD1 (6 bases). Trimming pared 7 bases from V and 0 bases from J, leaving 9 bases between. Germline V gene lookup returns CDR1 ENHRY and CDR2 SYGVKD. This CDR3 contains 14 residues. The CDR3 region is CAIMGAANTGELFF. CDR3 in DNA: TGTGCCATCATGGGGGCAGCGAACACCGGGGAGCTGTTTTTT.

Only a few counts were recorded for this clone. The chain is built from TRBV19 and TRBJ1-2; tentatively, D is TRBD1 (5 bases). V was cut by 4 bases and J by 1 base, with 16 bases left in between. This CDR3 spans 16 amino acids. Looked up from germline, CDR1 is LNHDA and CDR2 is SQIVND (reference sequence). The CDR3 sequence is CASSRGPGLFNYGYTF. The CDR3 DNA is TGTGCCAGTAGTAGGGGCCCAGGGCTCTTTAACTATGGCTACACCTTC.

The chain joins TRBV19 to TRBJ1-4; no clear D gene. This CDR3 contains 15 residues. The germline V and J ends were trimmed by 4 bases and 8 bases, with 17 bases remaining between them. Per the germline V gene, CDR1 is LNHDA and CDR2 is SQIVND (reference sequence). The CDR3 here is CASSSSVTQGEKLFF. CDR3 bases: TGTGCCAGTAGTAGCTCGGTGACACAAGGAGAAAAACTGTTTTTT. Together with reference TRBV19 and TRBJ1-4, the CDR3 gives the full variable domain: DGGITQSPKYLFRKEGQNVTLSCEQNLNHDAMYWYRQDPGQGLRLIYYSQIVNDFQKGDIAEGYSVSREKKESFPLTVTSAQKNPTAFYLCASSSSVTQGEKLFFGSGTQLSVL.

The chain uses TRBV19 and TRBJ1-5; weak D call: TRBD1 (6 bases). Per germline, CDR1 LNHDA and CDR2 SQIVND (reference sequence). The V gene lost 6 bases and the J gene lost 5 bases, with 8 bases spanning the gap. The CDR3 contains 12 residues. The CDR3 DNA is TGTGCCAGTAGGGACAGCCATCAGCCCCAGCATTTT. This gives the protein CASRDSHQPQHF.

This clone was seen only once. The chain carries TRBV5-1 and TRBJ2-5; D is possibly TRBD2 (5 bases). The germline gives CDR1 SGHRS, CDR2 YFSETQ. This CDR3 is built from 18 residues. Trimming stripped 0 bases from V and 1 base from J, with 19 bases between. The CDR3 nucleotides read TGCGCCAGCAGCTTGGTTGTGGGGTACAGACGGGGCCAAGAGACCCAGTACTTC. Encoded protein: CASSLVVGYRRGQETQYF.